This T cell receptor (beta chain) derives from a study of T cells in tuberculosis. Unsorted cryopreserved PBMC were sequenced, averaging roughly 100,000 T cells per clinical donor. The V and J ends lost 8 bases and 2 bases, in that order; junction bases with no gene match: 15. The CDR3 runs 17 residues. Germline V gene data show CDR1 as MDHEN and CDR2 as SYDVKM. Using immunoSEQ multiplex PCR, the repertoire was profiled, and TCRdb retains in-frame clones only, with some absent. Of around 29,000 clones in the sample, 90% to 95% were seen once. The chain employs TRBV28 and TRBJ2-3, with 8 bases identical to TRBD2. This TCR came from a donor aged 10 to 29 with latent tuberculosis or without tuberculosis infection. Sequencing was done on a sample of PBMCs. This CDR3 is CASPPSLSGIPTDTQYF. In DNA form, the CDR3 reads TGTGCCAGCCCTCCGAGCCTTAGCGGGATACCCACAGATACGCAGTATTTT. The entire variable domain, with the rest obtained from reference TRBV28 and TRBJ2-3, is as follows: DVKVTQSSRYLVKRTGEKVFLECVQDMDHENMFWYRQDPGLGLRLIYFSYDVKMKEKGDIPEGYSVSREKKERFSLILESASTNQTSMYLCASPPSLSGIPTDTQYFGPGTRLTVL.